This note documents a single T cell receptor (beta chain) sequence. What it recognizes is unknown. This sample is part of a study of cytomegalovirus exposure and HLA in healthy donors. Method: immunoSEQ multiplex PCR; TCRdb's copy keeps in-frame clones and lacks some. The sample yields over 150,000 clones, 85% to 90% seen once. Germline values: CDR1 MDHEN, CDR2 SYDVKM. After removal of 3 bases from V and 3 bases from J, the junction contained 5 bases not matched to a gene. The CDR3 consists of 15 residues. Study conclusions and caveats: Investigators reported 150 to 200 TCR beta chains as tied to cytomegalovirus.

Donors came from a validation cohort of some 110 subjects, distinct from the first 666-subject cohort. The TCR sequence derives from a young man in good health and CMV-seropositive. The source material was PBMCs. J is TRBJ2-5 and V is TRBV28, with 9 bases that match TRBD2. The CDR3 spells CASSFQGGREETQYF. CDR3 nucleotide sequence: TGTGCCAGCAGTTTTCAAGGCGGGAGGGAAGAGACCCAGTACTTC.